Presented here are 17 T cell receptor beta chains from one specimen sequenced in a study of blood T cell repertoires in COVID-19. TCRdb's table, derived via immunoSEQ multiplex PCR, lists solely in-frame clones and lacks some. Of about 59,000 clones in the sample, 70% to 85% are singletons; the top ten hold around an eighth. The sample was peripheral blood. The receptors shown here come from an elderly man with acute or convalescent COVID-19.

V usage is TRBV15 and J usage is TRBJ2-5; 8 bases are shared with TRBD2. The CDR3 runs 15 residues. The junction had 5 bases not matched to a gene; V was cut back by 2 bases and J by 3 bases. Germline CDR1 and CDR2: LNHNV and YYDKDF (reference sequence). The CDR3 region is CATSRYLAGEETQYF. CDR3 DNA: TGTGCCACCAGCAGATACCTAGCGGGCGAAGAGACCCAGTACTTC.

The chain employs TRBV28 and TRBJ2-1, with a weak D call TRBD2 (5 bases). The germline V and J ends were trimmed by 5 bases and 0 bases, with 14 bases remaining between them. This CDR3 comprises 16 residues. Germline values: CDR1 MDHEN, CDR2 SYDVKM. The CDR3 DNA follows: TGTGCCAGCAGTCCCTTCCTAGGGAGCTCCTACAATGAGCAGTTCTTC. Residues: CASSPFLGSSYNEQFF.

The V call is TRBV5-6, the J call TRBJ2-7; TRBD1 is a possible D gene (6 bases). Germline values: CDR1 SGHDT, CDR2 YYEEEE. The germline V and J ends were trimmed by 2 bases and 1 base, with 16 bases remaining between them. This CDR3 has 16 residues. The CDR3 region has the DNA TGTGCCAGCAGCTTCCCGGGACAAGAACTGTCCTACGAGCAGTACTTC. It is translated as CASSFPGQELSYEQYF.

This clone was observed once. The chain couples TRBV29-1 to TRBJ2-1, with D possibly matching TRBD2 (6 bases). The CDR3 loop spans 14 amino acids. Germline CDR1 and CDR2: SQVTM and ANQGSEA. The V end lost 7 bases, the J end lost 1 base, and 14 bases lay between the germline ends. Here the CDR3 DNA reads TGCAGCGGACGGGAGTTCAGGTCCTACAATGAGCAGTTCTTC. It yields the protein CSGREFRSYNEQFF.

The chain has TRBV19 and TRBJ1-5, with D possibly TRBD1 on 6 matching bases. CDR1 is LNHDA and CDR2 is SQIVND in the germline V gene (reference sequence). CDR3 length equals 17 residues. The germline V and J ends were trimmed by 0 bases and 1 base, with 13 bases remaining between them. The CDR3 nucleotides read TGTGCCAGTAGTATAGACAGGGGATTGTTCAGCAATCAGCCCCAGCATTTT. It yields the protein CASSIDRGLFSNQPQHF.

V and J are TRBV5-1 and TRBJ1-1; D unclear. V was shortened by 4 bases and J by 2 bases, with 12 bases between the two germline ends. This CDR3 is 14 amino acids long. Germline-derived CDR1 and CDR2 are SGHRS and YFSETQ. CDR3 residues: CASSRSVGNTEAFF. CDR3 in DNA: TGCGCCAGCAGCCGGTCGGTCGGTAACACTGAAGCTTTCTTT.

The V gene is TRBV29-1, the J gene TRBJ2-5; 8 bases map to TRBD2. Germline trimming cut 5 bases from V and 2 bases from J; bases unmatched to any gene: 1. The V gene's germline CDR1 is SQVTM and CDR2 ANQGSEA. This CDR3 spans 12 amino acids. For the CDR3, the DNA is TGCAGCGTTACTAGCGGACAAGAGACCCAGTACTTC. Translation: CSVTSGQETQYF.

The chain employs TRBV5-4 and TRBJ2-5; no definite D call. Germline lookup yields CDR1 SGHNT and CDR2 YYREEE (reference sequence). V lost 0 bases to trimming and J lost 3 bases, with 6 bases between them. The CDR3 loop spans 13 amino acids. CDR3 residues: CASSLARKETQYF. CDR3 DNA: TGTGCCAGCAGCTTGGCTAGAAAAGAGACCCAGTACTTC.

The J gene is TRBJ2-5, the V gene TRBV6-6, with 10 nucleotides matching TRBD1. Germline CDR1 and CDR2: MNHNY and SVGAGI (reference sequence). The CDR3 contains 15 residues. Germline trimming cut 6 bases from V and 5 bases from J; bases unmatched to any gene: 9. CDR3 DNA: TGTGCCAGCAGCGAACCTGGGACAGGGGATGAGACCCAGTACTTC. It encodes CASSEPGTGDETQYF.

This clone showed up just a few times. The rearrangement uses TRBV9 and TRBJ2-7, with 7 bases fitting TRBD2. This CDR3 comprises 13 residues. V was clipped by 3 bases and J by 6 bases; unmatched bases: 6. Germline loops: CDR1 SGDLS, CDR2 YYNGEE. CDR3 nucleotides: TGTGCCAGCAGCGGGATAGCGGGTCGCGAGCAGTACTTC. This translates into CASSGIAGREQYF.

The chain's CDR3 is CASSTGTLNTGELFF. CDR3 bases: TGTGCCAGCAGCACCGGGACACTTAACACCGGGGAGCTGTTTTTT. The chain joins TRBV7-8 to TRBJ2-2, with D maybe TRBD1 (6 bases). Germline V gives CDR1 SGHVS, CDR2 FQNEAQ. The germline V and J ends were trimmed by 5 bases and 2 bases, with 12 bases remaining between them. CDR3 length: 15 amino acids.

This clone came up once. V usage is TRBV18 and J usage is TRBJ2-2; a possible D gene is TRBD2 (6 bases). This CDR3 contains 16 residues. V was cut by 3 bases and J by 5 bases, with 16 bases left in between. Germline V CDR1 and CDR2: KGHSH, LQKENI. CDR3 bases: TGTGCCAGCTCACCGCAGTCGGGACTTATAACCGGGGAGCTGTTTTTT. Protein: CASSPQSGLITGELFF.

This clone was counted only a few times. The rearrangement links TRBV6-1 to TRBJ2-2; D not resolved. V was trimmed by 1 base and J by 6 bases, leaving 6 bases between them. Germline CDR1 MNHNS, CDR2 SASEGT. The CDR3 is made up of 13 amino acids. CDR3 in amino acids: CASSEGVPGELFF. The CDR3 bases are TGTGCCAGCAGTGAAGGAGTTCCCGGGGAGCTGTTTTTT.

This clone has a handful of counts. The CDR3 region is CASSLVRETYNEQFF. In nucleotides, the CDR3 is TGTGCCAGCAGCTTAGTGCGGGAGACCTACAATGAGCAGTTCTTC. The chain couples TRBV7-9 to TRBJ2-1, with 7 nucleotides matching TRBD2. The CDR3 loop spans 15 amino acids. Germline trimming cut 1 base from V and 2 bases from J; bases unmatched to any gene: 2. Germline CDR1 SEHNR, CDR2 FQNEAQ (reference sequence).

V usage is TRBV6-5 and J usage is TRBJ2-5; 9 positions match TRBD1. The V and J ends lost 6 bases and 2 bases, in that order; junction bases with no gene match: 1. Germline V gene sequence: CDR1 MNHEY, CDR2 SVGAGI. This CDR3 contains 13 residues. The CDR3 region has the DNA TGTGCCAGCAGAGACAGGGGGCAAGAGACCCAGTACTTC. Amino acid sequence: CASRDRGQETQYF.

This clone occurred a few times. The chain employs TRBV5-4 and TRBJ2-5; D is ambiguous. V lost 2 bases, J lost 1 base, and 9 bases lay in between. The CDR3 totals 14 residues. Germline V lookup: CDR1 SGHNT, CDR2 YYREEE (reference sequence). The CDR3 region is CASSLKNGQETQYF. CDR3 bases: TGTGCCAGCAGCTTAAAGAACGGCCAAGAGACCCAGTACTTC. The full variable domain, in which reference TRBV5-4 and TRBJ2-5 provide the parts outside the CDR3, is ETGVTQSPTHLIKTRGQQVTLRCSSQSGHNTVSWYQQALGQGPQFIFQYYREEENGRGNFPPRFSGLQFPNYSSELNVNALELDDSALYLCASSLKNGQETQYFGPGTRLLVL.

V usage is TRBV3-1 (or the pseudogene TRBV3-2) and J usage is TRBJ1-5; no definite D call. The CDR3 has 15 amino acids. The germline V gene has CDR1 LGHDT and CDR2 YNNKEL (reference sequence). V gave up 3 bases and J gave up 3 bases, with 12 bases separating them. Here the CDR3 DNA reads TGTGCCAGCAGCCAGAGTCCATTGATCAATCAGCCCCAGCATTTT. As protein: CASSQSPLINQPQHF.